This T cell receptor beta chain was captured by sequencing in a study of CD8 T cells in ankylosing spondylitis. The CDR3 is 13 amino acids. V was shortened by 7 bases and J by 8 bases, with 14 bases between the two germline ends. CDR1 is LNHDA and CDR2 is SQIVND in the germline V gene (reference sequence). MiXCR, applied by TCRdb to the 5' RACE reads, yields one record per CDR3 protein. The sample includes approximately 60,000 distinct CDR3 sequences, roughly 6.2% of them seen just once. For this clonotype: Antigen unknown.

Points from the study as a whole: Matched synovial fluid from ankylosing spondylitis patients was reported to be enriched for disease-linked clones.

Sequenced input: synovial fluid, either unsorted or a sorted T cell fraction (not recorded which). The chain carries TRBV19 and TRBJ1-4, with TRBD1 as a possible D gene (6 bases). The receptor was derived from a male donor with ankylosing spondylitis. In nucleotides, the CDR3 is TGTGCCAGTACCGAGGGGGGTGCCGAAAAACTGTTTTTT. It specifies CASTEGGAEKLFF.